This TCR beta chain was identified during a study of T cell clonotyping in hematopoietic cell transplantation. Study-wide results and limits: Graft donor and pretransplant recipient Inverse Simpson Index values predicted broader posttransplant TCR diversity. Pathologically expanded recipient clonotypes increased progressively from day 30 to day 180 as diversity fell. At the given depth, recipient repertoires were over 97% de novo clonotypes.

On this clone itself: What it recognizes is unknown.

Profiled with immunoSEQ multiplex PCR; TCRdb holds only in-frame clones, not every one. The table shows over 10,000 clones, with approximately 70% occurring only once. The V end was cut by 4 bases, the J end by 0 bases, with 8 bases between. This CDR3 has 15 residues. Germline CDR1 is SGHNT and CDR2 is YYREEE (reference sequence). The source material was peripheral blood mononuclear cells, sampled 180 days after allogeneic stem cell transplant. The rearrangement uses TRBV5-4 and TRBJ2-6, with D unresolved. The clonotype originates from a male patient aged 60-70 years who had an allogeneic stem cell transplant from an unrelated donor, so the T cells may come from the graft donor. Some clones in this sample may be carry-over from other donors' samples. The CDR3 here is CASSTRSSGANVLTF. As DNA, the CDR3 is TGTGCCAGCAGCACCCGGTCCTCTGGGGCCAACGTCCTGACTTTC.